Sequencing of this T cell receptor (beta chain) was carried out in a study of beta chain features in type 1 diabetes. Regarding the study as a whole: A PCR bias possibly favoring shorter templates would apply equally to patients and controls. There was a moderate but significant shortening of TCRB CDR3s in all four CD4+ subsets of Type 1 diabetes patients. Since sequencing was performed on cDNA, cells with high TCR expression could be over-represented. Whether TCRB rearrangement is influenced by HLA type went unresolved here.

The ends were cut back, 0 bases at V and 5 bases at J, with 19 bases in the middle. The CDR3 covers 17 residues. Germline lookup yields CDR1 SGDLS and CDR2 YYNGEE. cDNA synthesis used the whole RNA isolate, giving expressed TCRB sequences. Naive, central memory and regulatory T cell samples produced a mean of about 3.5 million reads. Clones were sequenced by immunoSEQ multiplex PCR, and TCRdb holds only the in-frame ones, with some missing. Of fewer than 300,000 clones detected, around 9.9% appear once; the ten largest clones hold over 0.015%. This clone appeared a few times. Antigen: not known. The TCR originated in a man aged 30-40 years with type 1 diabetes. The sample was naive CD4+ T cells from blood. The rearrangement joins TRBV9 to TRBJ2-3, with D possibly being TRBD2 (7 bases). The chain's CDR3 is CASSVGGGAGRRDTQYF. DNA for the CDR3: TGTGCCAGCAGCGTAGGTGGGGGGGCGGGCCGGAGAGATACGCAGTATTTT.